Each of the 26 T cell receptor beta chains below was sequenced from the same sample in a study of human T cells and chemical hapten exposure. TCRdb re-called the RACE reads with MiXCR, one entry per CDR3 protein. The sample consists of about 77,000 distinct CDR3 sequences, around 9.3% of them appearing once. Time point described: healthy volunteer bleed at 6 weeks. Total RNA was extracted from unfractionated whole blood. Sequenced input: whole blood. The receptors stem from a female donor in good health. Some clones in this sample may be carry-over from other donors' samples.

This clonotype was recorded a few times. A read error may be the cause here, since a much bigger clone is one base away. The J gene is TRBJ1-5, the V gene TRBV6-2 or TRBV6-3; no definite D call. This CDR3 region has 14 residues. In germline, CDR1 is MNHEY, CDR2 SVGEGT. The CDR3 protein is CASSYNPVNQPQNF. The CDR3 region has the DNA TGTGCCAGCAGTTATAACCCGGTTAATCAGCCCCAGAATTTT.

The genes are TRBV10-3 and TRBJ1-1; 7 bases fit TRBD1. CDR1 is ENHRY, CDR2 SYGVKD, per germline. Trimming removed 0 bases from V and 3 bases from J; junction bases left unmatched: 4. This CDR3 is built from 15 residues. This CDR3 is CAISESTGLDTEAFF. CDR3 DNA sequence: TGTGCCATCAGTGAGTCGACAGGGTTGGACACTGAAGCTTTCTTT.

This clonotype was counted at least ten times. The V gene is TRBV27, the J gene TRBJ1-5; D is unresolved. Looked up from germline, CDR1 is MNHEY and CDR2 is SMNVEV (reference sequence). This CDR3 spans 16 amino acids. V lost 0 bases to trimming and J lost 1 base, with 10 bases between them. CDR3 nucleotide sequence: TGTGCCAGCAGTTTATCCCCCGGACGGAGCAATCAGCCCCAGCATTTT. This codes for CASSLSPGRSNQPQHF.

The genes are TRBV7-2 and TRBJ2-3; D is unclear. The V gene's germline CDR1 is SGHTA and CDR2 FQGNSA. The CDR3 sequence is 13 residues long. The germline V and J ends were trimmed by 0 bases and 8 bases, with 9 bases remaining between them. CDR3 in amino acids: CASSLASEGTQYF. The CDR3 nucleotides read TGTGCCAGCAGCTTAGCCAGTGAAGGTACGCAGTATTTT.

This clonotype was counted only a few times. The chain links TRBV5-1 to TRBJ1-1; no firm D call. Germline V gene data show CDR1 as SGHRS and CDR2 as YFSETQ. The CDR3 is made up of 14 amino acids. Trimming cost V 1 base and J 5 bases, with 12 bases left between them. The CDR3 is CASSLLNRGTEAFF. Written as DNA, the CDR3 is TGCGCCAGCAGCTTGCTAAATCGGGGAACTGAAGCTTTCTTT.

The chain links TRBV4-2 to TRBJ2-1; either TRBD1 or TRBD2 may fit D (5 bases each). V shed 0 bases and J shed 10 bases, with 22 bases lying between them. This CDR3 comprises 17 residues. Germline assignment: CDR1 LGHNA and CDR2 YNFKEQ. The CDR3 loop reads CASSQDFDQGAWGEQFF. The CDR3 nucleotides are TGTGCCAGCAGCCAAGACTTCGACCAAGGAGCCTGGGGGGAGCAGTTCTTC.

This chain connects TRBV6-5 to TRBJ2-2, with no clear D. The CDR3 consists of 14 residues. Per germline, CDR1 MNHEY and CDR2 SVGAGI. Trimming left V 6 bases short and J 0 bases short, with 8 bases between. CDR3 loop: CASSSLANTGELFF. DNA for the CDR3: TGTGCCAGCAGCTCCCTAGCGAACACCGGGGAGCTGTTTTTT.

The gene calls are TRBV11-2 and TRBJ2-5; maybe TRBD2 (6 bases). This CDR3 comprises 15 residues. Germline V CDR1 and CDR2: SGHAT, FQNNGV. Trimming removed 2 bases at V and 7 bases at J, with 17 bases between. CDR3: CASSLSGGVALTQYF. As DNA, the CDR3 is TGTGCCAGCAGCTTATCGGGCGGGGTCGCACTGACCCAGTACTTC. Full variable domain (outside the CDR3, taken from reference TRBV11-2 and TRBJ2-5): EAGVAQSPRYKIIEKRQSVAFWCNPISGHATLYWYQQILGQGPKLLIQFQNNGVVDDSQLPKDRFSAERLKGVDSTLKIQPAKLEDSAVYLCASSLSGGVALTQYFGPGTRLLVL.

The sample holds a few counts of this clonotype. The chain recombines TRBV29-1 with TRBJ1-1, with no clear D. Trimming left V 3 bases short and J 4 bases short, with 15 bases between. Germline V CDR1 and CDR2: SQVTM, ANQGSEA. The CDR3 covers 14 residues. CDR3 in amino acids: CSVDYVGRATEAFF. The CDR3 DNA is TGCAGCGTTGATTATGTGGGCCGGGCCACTGAAGCTTTCTTT.

This clonotype was detected only a few times. The chain combines TRBV7-3 with TRBJ2-1; 7 bases align to TRBD2. CDR1 and CDR2 from the germline V gene are SGHTA and FQGTGA. The CDR3 has 13 amino acids. J gave up 13 bases and V 1 base, and 7 bases lay outside the gene matches. The CDR3 region has the DNA TGTGCCAGCAGCTTAAGGCTCAGCGGGACCCAGTTCTTC. It encodes CASSLRLSGTQFF.

The sample holds many counts of this clonotype. This chain links TRBV12-3 or TRBV12-4 with TRBJ1-6, with 8 bases matching TRBD1. V trimming: 6 bases; J trimming: 5 bases; junction bases outside the gene matches: 6. The CDR3 sequence is 15 residues long. This chain's CDR3 is CASSTGQGNNSPLHF. The DNA for the CDR3 is TGTGCCAGCAGCACAGGACAGGGTAATAATTCACCCCTCCACTTT.

As concerns this clonotype: This may stem from a read error, because a much larger clone lies one nucleotide away. The rearrangement links TRBV6-1 to TRBJ1-6, with a tentative D call TRBD1 (5 bases). The CDR3 is made up of 14 amino acids. Per the germline V gene, CDR1 is MNHNS and CDR2 is SASEGT. Trimming left V 3 bases short and J 11 bases short, with 14 bases between. This CDR3 is CASSDGTINAPLHF. The CDR3 DNA sequence: TGTGCCAGCAGTGATGGGACCATAAATGCACCCCTCCACTTT.

This sequence joins TRBV4-2 and TRBJ1-5; D is perhaps TRBD1 (6 bases). This CDR3 is 23 amino acids long. Between the trimmed V and J ends, which lost 0 bases and 2 bases, there was a span of 32 bases. Germline V gene sequence: CDR1 LGHNA, CDR2 YNFKEQ. The CDR3 sequence: CASSQDYSLVRPQGFGGNQPQHF. CDR3 in DNA: TGTGCCAGCAGCCAAGATTATAGTTTGGTCAGACCCCAGGGGTTCGGCGGCAATCAGCCCCAGCATTTT.

The chain links TRBV3-1 to TRBJ1-6; D gene unclear. Germline V gene lookup returns CDR1 LGHDT and CDR2 YNNKEL (reference sequence). The CDR3 contains 13 residues. Trimming pared 0 bases from V and 9 bases from J, leaving 6 bases between. CDR3 protein: CASSQDPRSPLHF. CDR3 sequence (DNA): TGTGCCAGCAGCCAAGATCCACGTTCACCCCTCCACTTT.

This clonotype was found a few times. CDR3 sequence: CASSQGPGTGGRSTEAFF. In DNA form, the CDR3 reads TGCGCCAGCAGCCAAGGGCCCGGGACAGGGGGCAGGAGCACTGAAGCTTTCTTT. This sequence joins TRBV4-3 and TRBJ1-1, with 12 bases matching TRBD1. This CDR3 is built from 18 residues. With V trimmed by 1 base and J by 4 bases, 10 bases remained unmatched. The germline CDR1 and CDR2 sequences are LGHNA and YSLEER.

Ten or more counts support this clonotype. The chain links TRBV19 to TRBJ2-1, with 7 nucleotides matching TRBD2. Trimming at V came to 1 base and at J to 2 bases, leaving 5 bases not matched to a gene. The CDR3 runs to 16 residues. The V gene's germline CDR1 is LNHDA and CDR2 SQIVND (reference sequence). The CDR3 sequence: CASSIVTGGAYNEQFF. In nucleotides, the CDR3 is TGTGCCAGTAGTATAGTGACGGGGGGTGCCTACAATGAGCAGTTCTTC.

Notes on this clonotype: A much larger clone is a single base away; this may be a read error. The J gene is TRBJ2-3, the V gene TRBV7-2; 12 positions agree with TRBD2. Trimming cost V 2 bases and J 2 bases; bases outside gene matches: 5. This CDR3 region has 17 residues. CDR1 and CDR2 from the germline V gene are SGHTA and FQGNSA. The DNA for the CDR3 is TGTGCCAGCAGCTTATTGCTAGCGGGGGGGGACACAGATACGCAGTATTTT. This translates into CASSLLLAGGDTDTQYF.

This clonotype was detected ten times or more. The chain links TRBV4-2 to TRBJ1-4; D not resolved. The CDR3 loop spans 14 amino acids. Germline assignment: CDR1 LGHNA and CDR2 YNFKEQ. V dropped 3 bases and J dropped 5 bases, with 10 bases sitting between them. CDR3 nucleotides: TGTGCCAGCAGCCAGGACGGACGGAATGAAAAACTGTTTTTT. Translated: CASSQDGRNEKLFF.

The V call is TRBV12-3 or TRBV12-4, the J call TRBJ2-3, with TRBD2 as a possible D gene (5 bases). Trimming stripped 5 bases from V and 0 bases from J, with 21 bases between. The length of the CDR3 is 18 residues. The CDR3 loop reads CASSTLIRRAGSTDTQYF. The CDR3 nucleotides are TGTGCCAGCAGTACCCTCATTCGGCGGGCAGGTAGCACAGATACGCAGTATTTT.

The V gene is TRBV7-3, the J gene TRBJ2-2; 7 bases match TRBD1. This CDR3 region has 15 residues. Germline CDR1 reads SGHTA; CDR2 reads FQGTGA. J gave up 4 bases and V 3 bases, and 5 bases lay outside the gene matches. The CDR3 sequence: CASSFQGVGTGELFF. The CDR3, as DNA: TGTGCCAGCAGCTTCCAGGGGGTTGGCACCGGGGAGCTGTTTTTT.

In this sample, this clonotype turned up a few times. The V gene is TRBV12-3 or TRBV12-4, the J gene TRBJ1-2; possible D gene TRBD1, 6 bases. V gave up 6 bases and J gave up 3 bases, with 11 bases separating them. There are 13 residues in the CDR3. The CDR3 sequence is CASRDPGDYGYTF. CDR3 bases: TGTGCCAGCAGAGACCCAGGGGACTATGGCTACACCTTC.

On this clonotype itself: This could be a read error, since a much larger clone is one nucleotide away. The genes are TRBV28 and TRBJ1-2; no reliable D call. Per the germline V gene, CDR1 is MDHEN and CDR2 is SYDVKM. This CDR3 has 13 residues. CDR3 nucleotides: TGTGTCAGCAGTTTGGAGCAACGCAGTGGCTACACCTTC. Translated, it gives CVSSLEQRSGYTF.

This clonotype has just a few counts. The chain employs TRBV9 and TRBJ2-3; no reliable D call. Trimming took off 3 bases at V and 0 bases at J, with 11 bases between the two ends. There are 15 residues in the CDR3. Germline V lookup: CDR1 SGDLS, CDR2 YYNGEE. The CDR3 loop is CASSAKGLSTDTQYF. CDR3 coding DNA: TGTGCCAGCAGCGCGAAGGGCCTTAGCACAGATACGCAGTATTTT. Variable domain in full (rest from reference TRBV9 and TRBJ2-3): DSGVTQTPKHLITATGQRVTLRCSPRSGDLSVYWYQQSLDQGLQFLIQYYNGEERAKGNILERFSAQQFPDLHSELNLSSLELGDSALYFCASSAKGLSTDTQYFGPGTRLTVL.

This clonotype was recorded a few times. CDR3 sequence reads: CASSLLGQPQHF. The CDR3 nucleotides are TGTGCCAGCAGTTTGTTAGGACAGCCCCAGCATTTT. The chain carries TRBV6-2 or TRBV6-3 and TRBJ1-5; D remains ambiguous. Germline loops: CDR1 MNHEY, CDR2 SVGEGT. V lost 4 bases and J lost 7, with 8 bases in between. The CDR3 loop spans 12 amino acids.

The chain carries TRBV7-2 and TRBJ2-3, with 15 nucleotides matching TRBD2. Germline lookup yields CDR1 SGHTA and CDR2 FQGNSA. CDR3 length: 16 amino acids. The ends lost 8 bases at V and 4 bases at J; junction bases unmatched: 7. CDR3 bases: TGTGCCAGCCGAGGGACTAGCGGGGGGCAAGCAGATACGCAGTATTTT. It specifies CASRGTSGGQADTQYF.

In this sample, this clonotype turned up a few times. The chain has TRBV10-3 and TRBJ2-4; D is perhaps TRBD2 (5 bases). The CDR3 totals 17 residues. Trimming cost V 3 bases and J 0 bases, with 15 bases left between them. Germline CDR1 reads ENHRY; CDR2 reads SYGVKD. This chain's CDR3 is CAISDLGLAGAKNIQYF. The CDR3, as DNA: TGTGCCATCAGTGATCTAGGGCTAGCCGGAGCCAAAAACATTCAGTACTTC.